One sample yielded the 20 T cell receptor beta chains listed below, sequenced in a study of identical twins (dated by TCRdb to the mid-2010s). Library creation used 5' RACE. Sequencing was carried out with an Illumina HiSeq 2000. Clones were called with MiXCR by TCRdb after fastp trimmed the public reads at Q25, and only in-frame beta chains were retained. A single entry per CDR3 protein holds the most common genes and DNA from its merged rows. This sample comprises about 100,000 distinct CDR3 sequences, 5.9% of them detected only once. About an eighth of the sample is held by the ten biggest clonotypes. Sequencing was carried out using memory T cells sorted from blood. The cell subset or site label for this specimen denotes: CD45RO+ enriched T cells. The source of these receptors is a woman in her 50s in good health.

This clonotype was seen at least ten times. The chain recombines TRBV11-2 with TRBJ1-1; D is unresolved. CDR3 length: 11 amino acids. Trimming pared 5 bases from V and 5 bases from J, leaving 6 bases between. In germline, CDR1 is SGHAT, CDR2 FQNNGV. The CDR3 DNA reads TGTGCCAGCAGCGGCAGGACTGAAGCTTTCTTT. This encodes CASSGRTEAFF.

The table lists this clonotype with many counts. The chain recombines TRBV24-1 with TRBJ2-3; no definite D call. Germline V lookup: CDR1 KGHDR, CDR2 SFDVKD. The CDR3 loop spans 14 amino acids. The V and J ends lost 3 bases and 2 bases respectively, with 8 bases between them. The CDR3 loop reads CATSDTISTDTQYF. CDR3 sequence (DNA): TGTGCCACCAGTGATACGATATCCACAGATACGCAGTATTTT.

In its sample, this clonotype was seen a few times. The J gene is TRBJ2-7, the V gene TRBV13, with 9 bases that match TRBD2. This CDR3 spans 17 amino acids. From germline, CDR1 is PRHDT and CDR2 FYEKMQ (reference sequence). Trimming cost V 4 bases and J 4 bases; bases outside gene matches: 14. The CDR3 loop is CASSSDSIAGVGYEQYF. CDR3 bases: TGTGCCAGCAGCTCGGACTCCATAGCGGGAGTCGGATACGAGCAGTACTTC.

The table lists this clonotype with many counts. CDR3 in amino acids: CASSSTGDPRTEAFF. CDR3 DNA: TGTGCCAGCAGCTCCACCGGGGACCCAAGGACTGAAGCTTTCTTT. V gene TRBV7-6 combines with J gene TRBJ1-1; D is perhaps TRBD1 (5 bases). CDR1 and CDR2 (germline): SGHVS, FNYEAQ. The CDR3 spans 15 residues. V gave up 4 bases and J gave up 5 bases, with 17 bases separating them.

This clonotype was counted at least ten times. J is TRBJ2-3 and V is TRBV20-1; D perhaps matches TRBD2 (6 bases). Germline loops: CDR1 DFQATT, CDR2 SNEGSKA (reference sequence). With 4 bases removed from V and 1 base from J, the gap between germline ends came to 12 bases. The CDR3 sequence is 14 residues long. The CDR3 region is CSAIGRSRTDTQYF. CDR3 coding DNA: TGCAGTGCTATCGGGAGAAGCCGCACAGATACGCAGTATTTT.

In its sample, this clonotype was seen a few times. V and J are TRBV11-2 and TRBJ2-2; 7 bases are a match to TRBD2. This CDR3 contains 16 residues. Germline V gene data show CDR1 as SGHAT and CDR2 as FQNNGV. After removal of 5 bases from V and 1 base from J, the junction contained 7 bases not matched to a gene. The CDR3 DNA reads TGTGCCAGCAGCCGGCAGCGCGGGAGGAACACCGGGGAGCTGTTTTTT. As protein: CASSRQRGRNTGELFF.

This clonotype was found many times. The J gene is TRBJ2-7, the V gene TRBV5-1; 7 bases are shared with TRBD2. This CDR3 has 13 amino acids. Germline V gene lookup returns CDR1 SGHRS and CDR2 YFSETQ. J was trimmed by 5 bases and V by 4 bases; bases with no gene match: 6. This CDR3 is CASSLGTINEQYF. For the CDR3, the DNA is TGCGCCAGCAGCCTCGGGACTATTAACGAGCAGTACTTC.

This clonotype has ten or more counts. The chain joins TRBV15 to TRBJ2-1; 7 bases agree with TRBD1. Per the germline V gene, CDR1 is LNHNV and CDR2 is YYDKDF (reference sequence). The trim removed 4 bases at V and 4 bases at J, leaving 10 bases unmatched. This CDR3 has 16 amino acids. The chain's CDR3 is CATSMGQPNQYNEQFF. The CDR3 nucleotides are TGTGCCACCAGCATGGGACAGCCAAACCAGTACAATGAGCAGTTCTTC.

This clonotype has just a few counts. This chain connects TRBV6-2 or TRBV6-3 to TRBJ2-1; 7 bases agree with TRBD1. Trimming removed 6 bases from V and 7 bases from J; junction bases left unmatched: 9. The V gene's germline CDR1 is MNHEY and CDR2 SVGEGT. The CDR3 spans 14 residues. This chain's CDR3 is CASSYLQGLNEQFF. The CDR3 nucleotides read TGTGCCAGCAGCTATCTACAGGGGTTAAATGAGCAGTTCTTC.

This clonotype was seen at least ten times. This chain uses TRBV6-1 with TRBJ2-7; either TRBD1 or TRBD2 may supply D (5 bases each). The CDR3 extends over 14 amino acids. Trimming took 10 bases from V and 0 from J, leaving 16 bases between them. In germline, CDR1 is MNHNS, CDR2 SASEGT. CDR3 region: CATTRDPISYEQYV. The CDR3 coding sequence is TGTGCCACCACCCGGGACCCTATCTCCTACGAGCAGTACGTC.

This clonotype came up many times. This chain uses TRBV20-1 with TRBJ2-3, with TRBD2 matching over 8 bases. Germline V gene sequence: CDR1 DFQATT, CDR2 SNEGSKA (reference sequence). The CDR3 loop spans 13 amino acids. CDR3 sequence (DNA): TGCAGCCCGGGACTAGGGACCTCAGATACGCAGTATTTT. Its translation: CSPGLGTSDTQYF.

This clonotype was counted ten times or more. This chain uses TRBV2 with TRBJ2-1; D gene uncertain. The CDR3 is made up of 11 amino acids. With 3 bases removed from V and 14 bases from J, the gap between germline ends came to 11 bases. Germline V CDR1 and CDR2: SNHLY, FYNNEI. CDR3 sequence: CASSETLHEFF. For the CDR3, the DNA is TGTGCCAGCAGTGAGACCCTGCACGAGTTCTTC.

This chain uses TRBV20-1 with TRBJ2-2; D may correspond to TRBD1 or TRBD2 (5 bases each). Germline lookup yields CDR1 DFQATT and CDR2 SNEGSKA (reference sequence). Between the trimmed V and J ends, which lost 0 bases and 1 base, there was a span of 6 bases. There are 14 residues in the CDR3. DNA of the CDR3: TGCAGTGCTAGAGATGGGGGGAACACCGGGGAGCTGTTTTTT. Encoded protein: CSARDGGNTGELFF.

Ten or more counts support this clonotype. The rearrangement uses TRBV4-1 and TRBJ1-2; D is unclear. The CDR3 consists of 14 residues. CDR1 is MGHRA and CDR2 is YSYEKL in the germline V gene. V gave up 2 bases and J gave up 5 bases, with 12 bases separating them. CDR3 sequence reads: CASSQLVGIYGYTF. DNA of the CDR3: TGCGCCAGCAGCCAATTGGTGGGGATATATGGCTACACCTTC.

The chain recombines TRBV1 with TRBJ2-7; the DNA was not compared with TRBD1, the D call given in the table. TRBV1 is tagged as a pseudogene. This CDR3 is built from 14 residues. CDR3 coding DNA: TGCACCAGCAGCAGGGGACGGGGCACCTACGAGCAGTACTTC. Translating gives CTSSRGRGTYEQYF.

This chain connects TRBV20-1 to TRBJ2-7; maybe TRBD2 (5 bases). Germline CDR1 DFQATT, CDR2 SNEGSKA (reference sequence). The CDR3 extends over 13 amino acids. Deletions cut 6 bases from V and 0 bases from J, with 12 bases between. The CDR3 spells CSAPGFSSYEQYF. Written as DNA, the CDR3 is TGCAGTGCCCCGGGGTTTAGCTCCTACGAGCAGTACTTC.

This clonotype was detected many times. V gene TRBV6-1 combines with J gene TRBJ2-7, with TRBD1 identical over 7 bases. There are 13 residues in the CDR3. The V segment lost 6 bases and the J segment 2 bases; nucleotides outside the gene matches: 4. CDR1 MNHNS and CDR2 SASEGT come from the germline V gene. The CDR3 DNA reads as TGTGCCAGCAGCCTCGGGACAGCCTACGAGCAGTACGTC. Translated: CASSLGTAYEQYV.

CDR3 protein: CASSRGVQGATLHF. CDR3 sequence (DNA): TGTGCCAGCAGCCGGGGGGTACAGGGGGCAACCCTCCACTTT. V usage is TRBV12-3 or TRBV12-4 and J usage is TRBJ1-6; 9 bases agree with TRBD1. This CDR3 is 14 amino acids long. V lost 6 bases and J lost 14; bases outside the gene matches: 11.

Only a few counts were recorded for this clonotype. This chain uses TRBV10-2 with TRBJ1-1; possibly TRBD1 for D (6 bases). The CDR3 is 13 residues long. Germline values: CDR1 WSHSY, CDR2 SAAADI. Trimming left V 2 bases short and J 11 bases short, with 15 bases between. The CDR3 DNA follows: TGCGCCAGCAGTGAGCTTGGGGGGCAGCGGGCTTTCTTT. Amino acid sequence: CASSELGGQRAFF.

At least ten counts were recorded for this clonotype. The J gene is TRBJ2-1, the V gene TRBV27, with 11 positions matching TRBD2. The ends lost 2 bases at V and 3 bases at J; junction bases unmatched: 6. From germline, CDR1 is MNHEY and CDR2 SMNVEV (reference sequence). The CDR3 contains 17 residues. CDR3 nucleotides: TGTGCCAGCAGTTTAGGCCGGGGGACTAGCGGCTACAATGAGCAGTTCTTC. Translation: CASSLGRGTSGYNEQFF.